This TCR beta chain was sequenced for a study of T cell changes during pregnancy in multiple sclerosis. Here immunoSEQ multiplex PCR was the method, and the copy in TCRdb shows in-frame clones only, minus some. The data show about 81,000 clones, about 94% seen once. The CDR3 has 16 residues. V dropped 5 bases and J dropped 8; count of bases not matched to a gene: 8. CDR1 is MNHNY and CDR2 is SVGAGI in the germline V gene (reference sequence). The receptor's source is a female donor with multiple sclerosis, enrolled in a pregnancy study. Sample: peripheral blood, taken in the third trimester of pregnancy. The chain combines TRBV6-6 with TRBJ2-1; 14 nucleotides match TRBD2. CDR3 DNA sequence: TGTGCCAGCAGTATCGGACTAGCGGGGGGCTCCCATGAGCAGTTCTTC. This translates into CASSIGLAGGSHEQFF.